This T cell receptor beta chain derives from a study of blood T cell repertoires in COVID-19. Per the authors' pipeline: Amplification with reference gene primers provided the estimates of nucleated cell counts. Assay: immunoSEQ multiplex PCR; the TCRdb copy retains only in-frame clones and omits some. The V and J calls and clone size are taken from that table; D and trimming were inferred from the DNA. The sample has about 250,000 clones, approximately 90% seen once; the top ten hold roughly 6.3%. This CDR3 is 13 amino acids long. Looked up from germline, CDR1 is ENHRY and CDR2 is SYGVKD. V shed 8 bases and J 7 bases; nucleotides not matched to a gene: 7. This clone appeared a few times.

This receptor was identified in a woman in her twenties or thirties with COVID-19, enrolled during active disease. Sequenced: peripheral blood. V is TRBV10-3 and J is TRBJ1-5; TRBD1 agrees at 8 bases. DNA of the CDR3: TGTGCCATCCGACAAGGACAGGGACAGCCCCAGCATTTT. This translates into CAIRQGQGQPQHF.